The rows below give T cell receptor beta chains drawn from one sample of a study of CD8+CD57+ T cells in acquired aplastic anemia. TCRdb reprocessed the reads via MiXCR and lists one record per CDR3 protein. The data contain about 81,000 distinct CDR3 sequences, around 44% of them seen just once; the ten biggest clones take up over 50%. The sample taken for sequencing was sorted CD4+, CD8+, or CD8+CD57+ T cells (not recorded which) from PBMCs. The receptors here all came from a human donor in good health, serving as a control. CDR3s include the opening cysteine and the closing phenylalanine or tryptophan. The order of the fields is D gene, clone size, V gene, J gene, CDR3 protein, CDR3 DNA. D genes are given only for firm matches. The size entry is marked missing in some rows and otherwise reads once, few, many or a size class.

d_call: .; clone_size: once; v_call: TRBV6-2/TRBV6-3; j_call: TRBJ2-5; cdr3_aa: CASSYRSGENYGYTFGSGTQYF; cdr3_nt: .
d_call: .; clone_size: few; v_call: TRBV29-1; j_call: TRBJ2-2; cdr3_aa: CSVGQSNTGELFF; cdr3_nt: TGCAGCGTTGGACAGAGCAACACCGGGGAGCTGTTTTTT
d_call: TRBD1; clone_size: many; v_call: TRBV6-5; j_call: TRBJ1-6; cdr3_aa: CASSYEGQGASPLHF; cdr3_nt: TGTGCCAGCAGTTACGAGGGGCAGGGGGCTTCACCCCTCCACTTT
d_call: .; clone_size: many; v_call: TRBV19; j_call: TRBJ1-1; cdr3_aa: CASSISGGEHTEAFF; cdr3_nt: TGTGCCAGTAGTATAAGCGGGGGCGAACATACTGAAGCTTTCTTT
d_call: .; clone_size: few; v_call: TRBV11-3; j_call: TRBJ1-3; cdr3_aa: CASSLGPAPGNTIYF; cdr3_nt: TGTGCCAGCAGCTTAGGCCCGGCGCCAGGAAACACCATATATTTT
d_call: .; clone_size: .; v_call: TRBV30; j_call: TRBJ2-7; cdr3_aa: CAWSGGRGFMSYEQYF; cdr3_nt: TGTGCCTGGAGTGGAGGTAGGGGATTCATGTCCTACGAGCAGTACTTC
d_call: TRBD1; clone_size: once; v_call: TRBV7-3; j_call: TRBJ1-3; cdr3_aa: CASSLRMGQGFSGNTIYF; cdr3_nt: TGTGCCAGCAGCTTAAGGATGGGACAGGGGTTCTCTGGAAACACCATATATTTT
d_call: .; clone_size: many; v_call: TRBV9; j_call: TRBJ1-2; cdr3_aa: CASSDGAGDIYGYTF; cdr3_nt: TGTGCCAGCAGCGATGGAGCAGGGGACATCTATGGCTACACCTTC
d_call: TRBD1; clone_size: few; v_call: TRBV4-2; j_call: TRBJ1-1; cdr3_aa: CASSQGGGQVDTEAFF; cdr3_nt: TGTGCCAGCAGCCAGGGGGGGGGACAGGTCGACACTGAAGCTTTCTTT
d_call: TRBD2; clone_size: many; v_call: TRBV19; j_call: TRBJ2-2; cdr3_aa: CAAREGGTGELFF; cdr3_nt: TGTGCCGCGCGGGAGGGCGGCACCGGGGAGCTGTTTTTT
d_call: TRBD1; clone_size: many; v_call: TRBV9; j_call: TRBJ2-1; cdr3_aa: CASSAEGQVYNEQFF; cdr3_nt: TGTGCCAGCAGCGCGGAGGGACAGGTTTACAATGAGCAGTTCTTC
d_call: .; clone_size: .; v_call: TRBV10-3; j_call: TRBJ2-7; cdr3_aa: CAISMETLNYEQYF; cdr3_nt: TGTGCCATCAGTATGGAGACCCTAAACTACGAGCAGTACTTC
d_call: .; clone_size: .; v_call: TRBV29-1; j_call: TRBJ2-7; cdr3_aa: CSAEGSGYEQYF; cdr3_nt: TGCAGCGCCGAGGGAAGTGGGTACGAGCAGTACTTC
d_call: TRBD1; clone_size: .; v_call: TRBV5-1; j_call: TRBJ2-7; cdr3_aa: CASSQDRALLGIYEQYF; cdr3_nt: TGCGCCAGCAGCCAGGACAGGGCCCTCCTTGGTATCTACGAGCAGTACTTC
d_call: .; clone_size: .; v_call: TRBV5-1; j_call: TRBJ1-6; cdr3_aa: CASSLADNSPLHF; cdr3_nt: TGCGCCAGCAGCTTGGCCGATAATTCACCCCTCCACTTT
d_call: .; clone_size: many; v_call: TRBV20-1; j_call: TRBJ1-5; cdr3_aa: CSASGDSNQPQHF; cdr3_nt: TGCAGTGCTAGCGGGGACAGCAATCAGCCCCAGCATTTT
d_call: TRBD1; clone_size: .; v_call: TRBV11-2; j_call: TRBJ1-1; cdr3_aa: CASSSPQAPGGMNTETFF; cdr3_nt: TGTGCCAGCAGTTCTCCGCAAGCCCCAGGGGGCATGAACACTGAAACTTTCTTT